The clone carrying this T cell receptor beta chain was counted between two and nine times. The target antigen is unknown. The data are from a study of STAT3 mutations in large granular lymphocyte leukemia. Findings of the study overall: Every T-cell large granular lymphocyte leukemia patient had at least one immunodominant TCR beta clonotype.

CDR3 length: 14 amino acids. Trimming cost V 2 bases and J 4 bases, with 11 bases left between them. CDR1 and CDR2 (germline): MNHNS, SASEGT. Measured with immunoSEQ multiplex PCR; TCRdb has only the in-frame clones, and not every one. Seen here are several thousand clones, more than 35% observed once, and the top ten hold about 85%. Sequences were obtained from peripheral blood mononuclear cells. The origin of this receptor is a man between 60 and 75 years old with T-cell large granular lymphocyte leukemia. Some clones in this sample may be carry-over from other donors' samples. The V and J genes are TRBV6-1 and TRBJ2-5; the D gene is possibly TRBD2 (5 bases). CDR3 DNA sequence: TGTGCCAGCAGTGAAAGACTAATGGGAGAGACCCAGTACTTC. It is translated as CASSERLMGETQYF.